The entry below gives a single TCR beta chain sequence along with its context. As handled by the study authors: Amplification of reference gene primers provided the estimated nucleated cell counts. Repertoires were generated with immunoSEQ multiplex PCR, while TCRdb's copy carries only in-frame clones and drops some. From that table come the V and J calls and clone size; the DNA was used to work out D and trimming. The repertoire holds approximately 300,000 clones, roughly 87% seen once, with around 6% in the top ten. The sample is drawn from a study of blood T cell repertoires in COVID-19. Turning to the study itself: Material from acute and convalescent COVID-19 was sourced from the United States, Italy and Spain. T cells, B-cell-depleted T cells, or PBMCs supplied cDNA or gDNA.

The CDR3 runs to 14 residues. The junction had 5 bases not matched to a gene; V was cut back by 4 bases and J by 5 bases. Germline V gene lookup returns CDR1 MDHEN and CDR2 SYDVKM. Participant ages covered about 18 to 100 years across about two dozen US areas. The V and J genes are TRBV28 and TRBJ1-2; 9 bases agree with TRBD1. The sequence was collected from a woman aged 25 to 39 who had recovered from COVID-19. Sequencing was done on a sample of PBMCs or T cells enriched from blood (not recorded which). The CDR3, as DNA: TGTGCCAGCAGTTACAGGGGGCGGGGATATGGCTACACCTTC. The encoded protein is CASSYRGRGYGYTF.